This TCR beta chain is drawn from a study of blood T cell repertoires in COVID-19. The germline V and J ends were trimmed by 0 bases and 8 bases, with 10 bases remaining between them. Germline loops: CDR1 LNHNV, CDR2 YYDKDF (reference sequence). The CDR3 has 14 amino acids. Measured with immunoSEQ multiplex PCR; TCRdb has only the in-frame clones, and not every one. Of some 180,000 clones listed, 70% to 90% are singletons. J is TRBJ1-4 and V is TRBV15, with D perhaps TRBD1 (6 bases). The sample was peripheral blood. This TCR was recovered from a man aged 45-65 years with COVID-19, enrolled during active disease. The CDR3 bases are TGTGCCACCAGCAGAGAACAGGGTAACGAAAAACTGTTTTTT. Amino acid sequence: CATSREQGNEKLFF. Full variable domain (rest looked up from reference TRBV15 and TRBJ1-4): DAMVIQNPRYQVTQFGKPVTLSCSQTLNHNVMYWYQQKSSQAPKLLFHYYDKDFNNEADTPDNFQSRRPNTSFCFLDIRSPGLGDTAMYLCATSREQGNEKLFFGSGTQLSVL.